This T cell receptor (beta chain) appears in the sequencing data of a study of brain T cells in children with intractable seizures. Using immunoSEQ multiplex PCR, the repertoire was profiled, and TCRdb retains in-frame clones only, with some absent. Seen here are about 110,000 clones, 90% to 95% observed once, and the top ten hold more than 3%. J gave up 2 bases and V 6 bases, and 11 bases lay outside the gene matches. CDR1 is MNHEY, CDR2 SVGEGT, per germline. The CDR3 has 16 residues. The sequenced cases were selected for having the highest brain T cell transcript signatures. The chain has TRBV6-2 or TRBV6-3 and TRBJ2-7; 9 positions match TRBD1. The receptor's source is a boy younger than two with hemimegalencephaly and intractable seizures. The material sequenced was peripheral blood, taken at surgery. CDR3 sequence (DNA): TGTGCCAGCAGCCCTCGAACCGGGACAGGGCCCTACGAGCAGTACTTC. This sequence encodes CASSPRTGTGPYEQYF.